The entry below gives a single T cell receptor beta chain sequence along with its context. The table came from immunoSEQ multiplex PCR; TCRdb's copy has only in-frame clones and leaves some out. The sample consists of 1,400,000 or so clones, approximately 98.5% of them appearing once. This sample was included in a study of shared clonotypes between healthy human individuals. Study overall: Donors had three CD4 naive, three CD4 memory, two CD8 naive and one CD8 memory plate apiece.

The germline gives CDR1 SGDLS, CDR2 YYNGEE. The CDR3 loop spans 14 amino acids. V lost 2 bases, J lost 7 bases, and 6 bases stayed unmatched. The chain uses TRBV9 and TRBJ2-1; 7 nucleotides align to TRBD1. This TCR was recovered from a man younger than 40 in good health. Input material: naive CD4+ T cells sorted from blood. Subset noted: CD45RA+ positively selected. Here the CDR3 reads CASSVRQGGNEQFF. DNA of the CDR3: TGTGCCAGCAGCGTCAGACAGGGTGGAAATGAGCAGTTCTTC.